These T cell receptor beta chains were read from a single sample in a study of early T cells in non-severe SARS-CoV-2 infection. Each CDR3 protein is one row after TCRdb ran MiXCR on the 5' RACE reads. Of about 67,000 distinct CDR3 sequences detected, roughly 10% appear once; the ten largest clones hold 3.5% to 4.5%. The sample taken for sequencing was whole blood. These receptors were collected from an adult who was a healthcare worker with PCR-confirmed SARS-CoV-2 infection or an uninfected control (not recorded which). Both conserved end residues are part of each CDR3. Fields, in order: clone size, D gene, J gene, V gene, CDR3 protein, CDR3 DNA. The D gene is left open where the match is weak. Rows give clone size only sometimes, using once, few, many, or a class for an expanded clone.

size: .; D: .; J: TRBJ1-6; V: TRBV12-3/TRBV12-4; CDR3: CASSFIGDSPLHF; DNA: TGTGCCAGCAGTTTTATCGGAGATTCACCCCTCCACTTT
size: many; D: TRBD2; J: TRBJ2-5; V: TRBV5-4; CDR3: CASSLKGGVQKTQYF; DNA: TGTGCCAGCAGCTTGAAGGGAGGGGTCCAAAAGACCCAGTACTTC
size: many; D: .; J: TRBJ1-1; V: TRBV27; CDR3: CARAYRVFFGTFF; DNA: TGTGCCAGGGCTTACAGGGTGTTCTTCGGAACTTTCTTT
size: many; D: TRBD2; J: TRBJ2-1; V: TRBV11-2; CDR3: CASSHPLAGGDNEQFF; DNA: TGTGCCAGCAGCCACCCTCTAGCGGGAGGCGACAATGAGCAGTTCTTC
size: few; D: TRBD2; J: TRBJ2-1; V: TRBV15; CDR3: CATSSQAGGYNEQFF; DNA: TGTGCCACCAGCAGCCAAGCGGGAGGGTACAATGAGCAGTTCTTC
size: many; D: TRBD1; J: TRBJ1-1; V: TRBV28; CDR3: CASISPGGAGTEAFF; DNA: TGTGCCAGCATCTCTCCAGGGGGCGCCGGCACTGAAGCTTTCTTT
size: many; D: TRBD1; J: TRBJ2-7; V: TRBV10-3; CDR3: CAISSQGAREQYF; DNA: TGTGCCATCAGTAGCCAGGGGGCAAGGGAGCAGTACTTC
size: many; D: .; J: TRBJ2-1; V: TRBV2; CDR3: CASSRRSSYNEQFF; DNA: TGTGCCAGCAGTCGGAGGAGCTCCTACAATGAGCAGTTCTTC
size: many; D: .; J: TRBJ2-1; V: TRBV7-8; CDR3: CASSLVPGNEQFF; DNA: TGTGCCAGCAGCTTAGTTCCGGGCAATGAGCAGTTCTTC
size: many; D: .; J: TRBJ2-5; V: TRBV18; CDR3: CASSPNQGPQETQYF; DNA: TGTGCCAGCTCACCGAACCAGGGACCCCAAGAGACCCAGTACTTC
size: few; D: TRBD1; J: TRBJ2-7; V: TRBV29-1; CDR3: CSVGGQDYEQYF; DNA: TGCAGCGTTGGCGGACAGGACTACGAGCAGTACTTC
size: many; D: .; J: TRBJ2-3; V: TRBV3-1; CDR3: CASSQEGHTQYF; DNA: TGTGCCAGCAGCCAAGAAGGACATACGCAGTATTTT
size: many; D: .; J: TRBJ2-7; V: TRBV3-1; CDR3: CASSQGVQTEYEQYF; DNA: TGTGCCAGCAGCCAAGGAGTACAAACGGAGTACGAGCAGTACTTC
size: many; D: TRBD1; J: TRBJ2-3; V: TRBV29-1; CDR3: CSVEGADRGQDTQYF; DNA: TGCAGCGTTGAAGGCGCCGACAGGGGGCAGGATACGCAGTATTTT
size: many; D: TRBD2; J: TRBJ2-2; V: TRBV12-3/TRBV12-4; CDR3: CASSFPSGRAPGELFF; DNA: TGTGCCAGCAGTTTCCCTAGCGGGAGGGCCCCCGGGGAGCTGTTTTTT
size: many; D: .; J: TRBJ2-1; V: TRBV11-2; CDR3: CASSLVGGEQFF; DNA: TGTGCCAGCAGCTTGGTCGGTGGGGAGCAGTTCTTC
size: many; D: TRBD2; J: TRBJ2-5; V: TRBV10-3; CDR3: CAISAGLAGGQETQYF; DNA: TGTGCCATCAGTGCCGGACTAGCGGGGGGTCAAGAGACCCAGTACTTC
size: many; D: .; J: TRBJ1-4; V: TRBV19; CDR3: CASSMGTAPEKLFF; DNA: TGTGCCAGTAGTATGGGCACCGCGCCAGAAAAACTGTTTTTT
size: .; D: .; J: TRBJ2-7; V: TRBV12-3/TRBV12-4; CDR3: CASSLSASTYEQYF; DNA: TGTGCCAGCAGTTTGTCTGCCTCCACCTACGAGCAGTACTTC
size: .; D: TRBD1; J: TRBJ1-2; V: TRBV7-2; CDR3: CASSLRGGQSYGYTF; DNA: TGTGCCAGCAGCTTAAGGGGGGGACAGTCCTATGGCTACACCTTC
size: .; D: .; J: TRBJ1-1; V: TRBV12-3/TRBV12-4; CDR3: CASSFEAEAFF; DNA: TGTGCCAGCAGTTTTGAAGCTGAAGCTTTCTTT
size: few; D: .; J: TRBJ1-1; V: TRBV6-5; CDR3: CASSYRPNTEAFF; DNA: TGTGCCAGCAGTTACAGGCCTAACACTGAAGCTTTCTTT
size: many; D: .; J: TRBJ1-1; V: TRBV12-3/TRBV12-4; CDR3: CASSEAGYSTEAFF; DNA: TGTGCCAGCAGTGAAGCAGGGTATAGCACTGAAGCTTTCTTT
size: .; D: .; J: TRBJ2-3; V: TRBV6-2/TRBV6-3; CDR3: CASSYGGPTDTQYF; DNA: TGTGCCAGCAGTTACGGAGGCCCGACAGATACGCAGTATTTT
size: .; D: TRBD1; J: TRBJ2-2; V: TRBV6-1; CDR3: CASSTYAGTANTGELFF; DNA: TGTGCCAGCAGTACTTACGCAGGGACAGCGAACACCGGGGAGCTGTTTTTT
size: many; D: .; J: TRBJ2-2; V: TRBV24-1; CDR3: CATGSGEGIDTGELFF; DNA: TGTGCCACCGGGTCTGGTGAGGGTATAGACACCGGGGAGCTGTTTTTT
size: few; D: TRBD2; J: TRBJ2-5; V: TRBV4-2; CDR3: CASSPRTSGGTRLPGETQYF; DNA: TGTGCCAGCAGCCCACGGACTAGCGGGGGGACCCGATTACCCGGAGAGACCCAGTACTTC
size: many; D: .; J: TRBJ1-1; V: TRBV7-9; CDR3: CASSASTYTEAFF; DNA: TGTGCCAGCAGCGCGTCCACGTACACTGAAGCTTTCTTT
size: many; D: .; J: TRBJ2-1; V: TRBV5-1; CDR3: CASTVDVGSYNEQFF; DNA: TGCGCCAGCACCGTCGATGTTGGCTCCTACAATGAGCAGTTCTTC
size: many; D: .; J: TRBJ2-5; V: TRBV4-1; CDR3: CASSQGRAGARVETQYF; DNA: TGCGCCAGCAGCCAGGGACGGGCTGGCGCGCGTGTGGAGACCCAGTACTTC
size: few; D: .; J: TRBJ2-7; V: TRBV12-3/TRBV12-4; CDR3: CASSLQMDYEQYF; DNA: TGTGCCAGCAGTTTGCAGATGGACTACGAGCAGTACTTC
size: many; D: .; J: TRBJ2-7; V: TRBV20-1; CDR3: CSVVAGNSYEQYF; DNA: TGCAGTGTGGTCGCAGGTAACTCCTACGAGCAGTACTTC
size: few; D: .; J: TRBJ1-2; V: TRBV14; CDR3: CASSQVSQSYGYTF; DNA: TGTGCCAGCAGCCAAGTAAGCCAGAGCTATGGCTACACCTTC
size: .; D: TRBD2; J: TRBJ2-7; V: TRBV28; CDR3: CASSRSGRADEQYF; DNA: TGTGCCAGCAGCCGTAGCGGGAGGGCCGACGAGCAGTACTTC
size: many; D: .; J: TRBJ2-3; V: TRBV5-1; CDR3: CASSLSPYTDTQYF; DNA: TGCGCCAGCAGCCTTTCACCATACACAGATACGCAGTATTTT
size: many; D: .; J: TRBJ2-7; V: TRBV12-3/TRBV12-4; CDR3: CASKGRRSYEQYF; DNA: TGTGCCAGCAAGGGACGTCGCTCCTACGAGCAGTACTTC
size: many; D: .; J: TRBJ2-5; V: TRBV7-9; CDR3: CASSSGQTPQETQYF; DNA: TGTGCCAGCAGCTCCGGACAGACTCCTCAAGAGACCCAGTACTTC
size: many; D: .; J: TRBJ1-1; V: TRBV3-1; CDR3: CASSLGQGRTEAFF; DNA: TGTGCCAGCAGCCTCGGGCAGGGGAGGACTGAAGCTTTCTTT
size: many; D: TRBD1; J: TRBJ2-3; V: TRBV6-6; CDR3: CASSYPGTVTDTQYF; DNA: TGTGCCAGCAGTTATCCCGGGACAGTCACAGATACGCAGTATTTT
size: .; D: .; J: TRBJ2-3; V: TRBV9; CDR3: CASSVLPVGF; DNA: TGTGCCAGCAGCGTACTGCCCGTGGGTTTT
size: .; D: TRBD1; J: TRBJ2-7; V: TRBV5-1; CDR3: CASSPGQGAGEQYF; DNA: TGCGCCAGCAGCCCGGGACAGGGGGCGGGGGAGCAGTACTTC
size: few; D: .; J: TRBJ1-1; V: TRBV20-1; CDR3: CSARQGTNTEAFF; DNA: TGCAGTGCTAGACAGGGGACAAACACTGAAGCTTTCTTT
size: .; D: TRBD2; J: TRBJ2-1; V: TRBV2; CDR3: CASSAQPGLAANEQFF; DNA: TGTGCCAGCAGTGCTCAGCCGGGACTAGCGGCCAATGAGCAGTTCTTC
size: many; D: .; J: TRBJ2-1; V: TRBV7-2; CDR3: CASSPRFGRNEQFF; DNA: TGTGCCAGCAGCCCGAGGTTTGGGCGAAATGAGCAGTTCTTC
size: .; D: .; J: TRBJ2-3; V: TRBV24-1; CDR3: CATSVVEGGHTDTQYF; DNA: TGTGCCACCAGTGTCGTCGAGGGGGGGCACACAGATACGCAGTATTTT
size: many; D: .; J: TRBJ2-7; V: TRBV4-2; CDR3: CASSQEGASYEQYF; DNA: TGTGCCAGCAGCCAAGAAGGCGCTTCTTACGAGCAGTACTTC
size: .; D: .; J: TRBJ2-6; V: TRBV4-1; CDR3: CASSQDYRTSGANVLTF; DNA: TGCGCCAGCAGCCAAGATTATAGGACCTCTGGGGCCAACGTCCTGACTTTC
size: few; D: .; J: TRBJ2-3; V: TRBV23-1; CDR3: CASSQGDGSTDTQYF; DNA: TGCGCCAGCAGTCAAGGTGACGGTAGCACAGATACGCAGTATTTT
size: .; D: .; J: TRBJ2-5; V: TRBV2; CDR3: CATGRGFQETQYF; DNA: TGTGCCACCGGAAGAGGCTTCCAAGAGACCCAGTACTTC
size: many; D: .; J: TRBJ2-1; V: TRBV18; CDR3: CASSRGVDNEQFF; DNA: TGTGCCAGCTCACGCGGCGTAGACAATGAGCAGTTCTTC
size: .; D: .; J: TRBJ2-3; V: TRBV27; CDR3: CASSLGGVGGTDTQYF; DNA: TGTGCCAGCAGTTTAGGTGGGGTAGGGGGCACAGATACGCAGTATTTT
size: .; D: TRBD1; J: TRBJ1-6; V: TRBV30; CDR3: CAWSTGQPDNSPLHF; DNA: TGTGCCTGGAGTACGGGACAGCCGGATAATTCACCCCTCCACTTT
size: many; D: TRBD1; J: TRBJ2-3; V: TRBV5-1; CDR3: CASSQTGMGTDTQYF; DNA: TGCGCCAGCAGCCAGACAGGGATGGGCACAGATACGCAGTATTTT
size: many; D: .; J: TRBJ2-3; V: TRBV20-1; CDR3: CSANPRGTEGSGTQYF; DNA: TGCAGTGCGAACCCACGAGGGACAGAGGGTAGCGGTACGCAGTATTTT
size: .; D: TRBD1; J: TRBJ2-3; V: TRBV29-1; CDR3: CSVEGYRGTDTQYF; DNA: TGCAGCGTCGAGGGCTACAGGGGTACAGATACGCAGTATTTT
size: few; D: .; J: TRBJ2-5; V: TRBV29-1; CDR3: CSVTTVQETQYF; DNA: TGCAGCGTGACGACAGTGCAAGAGACCCAGTACTTC
size: once; D: .; J: TRBJ2-1; V: TRBV7-6; CDR3: CASGRETSRVYNEQFF; DNA: TGTGCCAGCGGCCGCGAGACTAGTAGGGTCTACAATGAGCAGTTCTTC
size: few; D: .; J: TRBJ2-3; V: TRBV25-1; CDR3: CASSARRSDTQYF; DNA: TGTGCCAGCAGTGCTCGCCGGAGCGATACGCAGTATTTT